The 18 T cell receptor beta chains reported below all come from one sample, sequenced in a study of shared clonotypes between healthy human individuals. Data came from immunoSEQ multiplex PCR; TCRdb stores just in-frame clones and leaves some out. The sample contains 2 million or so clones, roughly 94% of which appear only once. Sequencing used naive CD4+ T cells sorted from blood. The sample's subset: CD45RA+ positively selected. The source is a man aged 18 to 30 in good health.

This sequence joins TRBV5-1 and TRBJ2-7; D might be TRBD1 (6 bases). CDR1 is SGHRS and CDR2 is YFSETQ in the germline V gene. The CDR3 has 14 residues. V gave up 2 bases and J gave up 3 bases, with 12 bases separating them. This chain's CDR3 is CASSFETGYYEQYF. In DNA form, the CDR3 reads TGCGCCAGCAGCTTCGAGACAGGATACTACGAGCAGTACTTC.

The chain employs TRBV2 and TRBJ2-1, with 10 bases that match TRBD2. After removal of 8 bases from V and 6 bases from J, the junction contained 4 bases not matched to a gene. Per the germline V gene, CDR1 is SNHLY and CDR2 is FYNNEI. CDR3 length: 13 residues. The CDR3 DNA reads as TGTGCCAGCGGACGGACTAGCGGCAATGAGCAGTTCTTC. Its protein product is CASGRTSGNEQFF.

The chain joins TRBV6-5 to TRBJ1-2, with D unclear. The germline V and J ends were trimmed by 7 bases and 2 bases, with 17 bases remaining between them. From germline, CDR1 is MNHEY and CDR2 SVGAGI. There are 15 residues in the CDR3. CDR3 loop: CASIKGPEPNYGYTF. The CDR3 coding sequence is TGTGCCAGCATTAAAGGACCGGAACCGAACTATGGCTACACCTTC.

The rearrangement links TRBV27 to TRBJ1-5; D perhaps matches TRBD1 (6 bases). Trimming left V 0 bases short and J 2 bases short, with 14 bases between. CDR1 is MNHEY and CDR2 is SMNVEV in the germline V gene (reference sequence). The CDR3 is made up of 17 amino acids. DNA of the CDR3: TGTGCCAGCAGTTTATCGACAGGTTCCCTTGGCAATCAGCCCCAGCATTTT. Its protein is CASSLSTGSLGNQPQHF.

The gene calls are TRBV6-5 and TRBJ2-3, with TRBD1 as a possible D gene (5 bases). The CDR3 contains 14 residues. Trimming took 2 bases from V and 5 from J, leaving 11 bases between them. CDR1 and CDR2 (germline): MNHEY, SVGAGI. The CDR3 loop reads CASSYGRVEDTQYF. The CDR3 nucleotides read TGTGCCAGCAGTTACGGCAGGGTGGAAGATACGCAGTATTTT.

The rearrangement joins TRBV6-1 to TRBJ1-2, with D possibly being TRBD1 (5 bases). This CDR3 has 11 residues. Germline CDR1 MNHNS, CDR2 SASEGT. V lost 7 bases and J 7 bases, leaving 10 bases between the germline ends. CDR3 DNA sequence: TGTGCCAGCACCCGGGGCTTTGGCTACACCTTC. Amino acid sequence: CASTRGFGYTF.

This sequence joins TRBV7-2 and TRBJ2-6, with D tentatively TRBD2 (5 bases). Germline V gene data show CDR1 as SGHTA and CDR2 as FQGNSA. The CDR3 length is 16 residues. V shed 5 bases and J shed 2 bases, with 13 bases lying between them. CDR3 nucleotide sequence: TGTGCCAGCAGCCCGGGATCACAAGCTGGGGCCAACGTCCTGACTTTC. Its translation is CASSPGSQAGANVLTF. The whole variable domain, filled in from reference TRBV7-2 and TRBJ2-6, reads GAGVSQSPSNKVTEKGKDVELRCDPISGHTALYWYRQSLGQGLEFLIYFQGNSAPDKSGLPSDRFSAERTGGSVSTLTIQRTQQEDSAVYLCASSPGSQAGANVLTFGAGSRLTVL.

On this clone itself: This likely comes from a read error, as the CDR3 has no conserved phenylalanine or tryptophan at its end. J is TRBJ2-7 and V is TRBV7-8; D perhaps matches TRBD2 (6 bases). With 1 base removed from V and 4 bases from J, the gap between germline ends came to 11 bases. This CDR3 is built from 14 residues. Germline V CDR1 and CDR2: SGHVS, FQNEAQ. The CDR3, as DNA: TGTGCCAGCAGCTTAGGGAGGGTGGGGTACGAGCAGTACCTC. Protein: CASSLGRVGYEQYL.

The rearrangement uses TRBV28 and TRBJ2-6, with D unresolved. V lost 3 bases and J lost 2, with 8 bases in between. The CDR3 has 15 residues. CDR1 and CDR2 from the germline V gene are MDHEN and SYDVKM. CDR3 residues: CASSFVGAGANVLTF. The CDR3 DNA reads TGTGCCAGCAGTTTTGTTGGGGCTGGGGCCAACGTCCTGACTTTC.

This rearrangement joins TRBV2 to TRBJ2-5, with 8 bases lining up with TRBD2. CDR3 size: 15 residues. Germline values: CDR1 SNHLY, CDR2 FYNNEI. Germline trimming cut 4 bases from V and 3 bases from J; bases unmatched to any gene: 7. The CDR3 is CASSGALAVKETQYF. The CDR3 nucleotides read TGTGCCAGCAGTGGGGCACTAGCGGTTAAAGAGACCCAGTACTTC.

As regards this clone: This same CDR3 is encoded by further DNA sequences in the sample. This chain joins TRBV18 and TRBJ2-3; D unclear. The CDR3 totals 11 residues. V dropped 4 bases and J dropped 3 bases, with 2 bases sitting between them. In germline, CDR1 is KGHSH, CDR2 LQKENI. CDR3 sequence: CASSRTDTQYF. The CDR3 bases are TGTGCCAGCTCACGTACAGATACGCAGTATTTT.

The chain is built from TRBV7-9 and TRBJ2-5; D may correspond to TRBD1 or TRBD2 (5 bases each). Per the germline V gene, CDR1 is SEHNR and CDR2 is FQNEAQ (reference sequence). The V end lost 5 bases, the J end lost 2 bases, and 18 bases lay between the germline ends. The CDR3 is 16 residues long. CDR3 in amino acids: CASSLGQGGGQETQYF. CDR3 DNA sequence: TGTGCCAGCAGCCTGGGTCAGGGTGGCGGGCAAGAGACCCAGTACTTC.

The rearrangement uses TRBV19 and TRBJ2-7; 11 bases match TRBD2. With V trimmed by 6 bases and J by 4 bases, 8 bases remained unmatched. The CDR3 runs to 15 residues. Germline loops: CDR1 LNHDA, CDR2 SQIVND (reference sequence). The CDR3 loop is CASRPDSGGEYEQYF. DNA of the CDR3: TGTGCCAGTAGGCCCGATAGCGGGGGGGAGTACGAGCAGTACTTC. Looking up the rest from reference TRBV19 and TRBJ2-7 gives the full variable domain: DGGITQSPKYLFRKEGQNVTLSCEQNLNHDAMYWYRQDPGQGLRLIYYSQIVNDFQKGDIAEGYSVSREKKESFPLTVTSAQKNPTAFYLCASRPDSGGEYEQYFGPGTRLTVT.

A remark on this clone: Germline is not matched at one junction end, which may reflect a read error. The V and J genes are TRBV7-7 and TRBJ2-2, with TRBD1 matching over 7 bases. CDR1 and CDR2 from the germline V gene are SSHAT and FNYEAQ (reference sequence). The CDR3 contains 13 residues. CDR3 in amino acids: CASSADRFGELFF. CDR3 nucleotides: TGTGCTAGCAGCGCGGACAGGTTCGGGGAGCTGTTTTTT.

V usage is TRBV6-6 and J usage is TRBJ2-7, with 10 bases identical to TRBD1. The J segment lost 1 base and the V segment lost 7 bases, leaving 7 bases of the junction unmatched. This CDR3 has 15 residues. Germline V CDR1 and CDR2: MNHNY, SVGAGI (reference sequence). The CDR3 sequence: CASTPGDRGSYEQYF. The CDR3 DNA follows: TGTGCCAGCACCCCCGGGGACAGGGGATCCTACGAGCAGTACTTC.

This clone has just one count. This chain's CDR3 is CASSPAVGWASTDTQYF. DNA for the CDR3: TGTGCCAGCTCGCCCGCAGTTGGGTGGGCTAGCACAGATACGCAGTATTTT. The V call is TRBV18, the J call TRBJ2-3, with D uncertain. Germline V gene lookup returns CDR1 KGHSH and CDR2 LQKENI. V was pared by 6 bases and J by 0 bases, with 19 bases between. The CDR3 runs to 17 residues.

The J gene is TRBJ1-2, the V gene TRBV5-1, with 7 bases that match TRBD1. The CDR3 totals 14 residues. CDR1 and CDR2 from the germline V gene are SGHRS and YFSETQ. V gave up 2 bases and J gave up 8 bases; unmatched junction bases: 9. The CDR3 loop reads CASSLDRVATGYTF. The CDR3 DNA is TGCGCCAGCAGCTTAGACAGGGTGGCCACCGGCTACACCTTC.

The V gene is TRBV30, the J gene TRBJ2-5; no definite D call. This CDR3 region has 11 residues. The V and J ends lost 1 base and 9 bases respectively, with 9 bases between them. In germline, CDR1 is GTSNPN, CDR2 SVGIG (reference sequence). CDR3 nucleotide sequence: TGTGCCTGGAGTGGCAGAATAGCCCAGTACTTC. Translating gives CAWSGRIAQYF.